These T cell receptor beta chains were read from a single sample in a study of PD-1 blockade in classical Hodgkin lymphoma. The protocol was immunoSEQ multiplex PCR, while the TCRdb copy is restricted to in-frame clones and leaves out a portion. The profile covers tens of thousands of clones, with 94% appearing a single time and approximately 4% taken by the ten largest. The sample was peripheral blood mononuclear cells (PBMCs). These receptors originate from a human donor with classical Hodgkin lymphoma. The CDR3 runs from the conserved cysteine through the conserved F or W. The D gene is left open where the match is weak. The size field is filled for only some rows; it gives once, few, many or a size class.

J gene | D gene | clone size | V gene | CDR3 protein | CDR3 DNA
TRBJ1-1 | . | . | TRBV9 | CASSAAGMNTEAFF | TGTGCCAGCAGCGCGGCGGGCATGAACACTGAAGCTTTCTTT
TRBJ1-2 | . | . | TRBV5-6 | CASSPAYQANYGYTF | TGTGCCAGCAGCCCCGCTTACCAAGCTAACTATGGCTACACCTTC
TRBJ2-1 | . | . | TRBV5-6 | CASRTDRFGYNEQFF | TGTGCCAGCAGAACTGACAGGTTTGGCTACAATGAGCAGTTCTTC
TRBJ1-1 | . | . | TRBV27 | CASSLSRWSTEAFF | TGTGCCAGCAGTTTATCGCGATGGAGTACTGAAGCTTTCTTT
TRBJ2-5 | . | . | TRBV7-2 | CASSLGRKTQYF | TGTGCCAGCAGCTTAGGGCGGAAGACCCAGTACTTC
TRBJ1-1 | . | . | TRBV18 | CASLTIKANTEAFF | TGTGCCAGCCTAACTATCAAAGCGAACACTGAAGCTTTCTTT
TRBJ2-2 | TRBD2 | few | TRBV6-5 | CASSYLGGSGTGELFF | TGTGCCAGCAGTTACTTAGGCGGGAGCGGCACCGGGGAGCTGTTTTTT
TRBJ1-6 | . | . | TRBV5-1 | CASRRGGVGNSPLHF | TGCGCCAGTCGAAGGGGGGGCGTGGGGAATTCACCCCTCCACTTT
TRBJ2-7 | TRBD2 | . | TRBV6-5 | CASSYSTSRFSYEQYF | TGTGCCAGCAGTTACTCGACTAGCCGATTCTCCTACGAGCAGTACTTC
TRBJ1-6 | . | . | TRBV21-1 | CASRYNSPLHF | TGTGCCAGCCGTTATAATTCACCCCTCCACTTT
TRBJ1-1 | . | . | TRBV7-9 | CASILTGVNTEAFF | TGTGCCAGCATCCTGACAGGCGTGAACACTGAAGCTTTCTTT
TRBJ1-6 | . | . | TRBV6-4 | CASSEPDQNSPLHF | TGTGCCAGCAGTGAGCCAGACCAAAATTCACCCCTCCACTTT
TRBJ1-2 | . | . | TRBV7-9 | CASSLGSWGYTF | TGTGCCAGCAGCTTGGGGAGTTGGGGCTACACCTTC
TRBJ2-1 | . | . | TRBV19 | CASSIDPARLRIYEQFF | TGTGCCAGTAGTATAGATCCCGCTCGATTAAGGATCTATGAGCAGTTCTTC
TRBJ2-3 | TRBD2 | . | TRBV7-8 | CASSLRGRAVGDTQYF | TGTGCCAGCAGCTTACGCGGGAGGGCCGTTGGAGATACGCAGTATTTT
TRBJ2-5 | . | . | TRBV5-4 | CASSLGQVETQYF | TGTGCCAGCAGCTTGGGACAGGTGGAGACCCAGTACTTC
TRBJ2-2 | TRBD2 | . | TRBV11-3 | CASRTSANTGELFF | TGTGCCAGCAGGACTAGCGCGAACACCGGGGAGCTGTTTTTT
TRBJ1-2 | . | . | TRBV6-5 | CASSYSENYGYTF | TGTGCCAGCAGTTACTCCGAGAACTATGGCTACACCTTC
TRBJ1-1 | . | . | TRBV9 | CASSVGAVNTEAFF | TGTGCCAGCAGCGTAGGAGCGGTGAACACTGAAGCTTTCTTT
TRBJ1-4 | TRBD1 | . | TRBV30 | CAWRQGASRNEKLFF | TGTGCCTGGAGACAGGGGGCGAGCCGGAATGAAAAACTGTTTTTT
TRBJ2-7 | . | . | TRBV5-1 | CASSLGEGTLDYEQYF | TGCGCCAGCAGCTTGGGAGAAGGGACTCTTGACTACGAGCAGTACTTC
TRBJ2-3 | TRBD1 | once | TRBV5-6 | CASSFRDRDTDTQYF | TGTGCCAGCAGCTTCCGGGACAGGGACACAGATACGCAGTATTTT
TRBJ2-7 | TRBD2 | . | TRBV5-5 | CASSLMGSGSSYEQYF | TGTGCCAGCAGCTTGATGGGAAGCGGGAGCTCCTACGAGCAGTACTTC
TRBJ1-3 | . | . | TRBV7-2 | CASSLGSTIYF | TGTGCCAGCAGCTTAGGATCGACCATATATTTT
TRBJ1-5 | . | . | TRBV6-6 | CASSYEWGTQPQHF | TGTGCCAGCAGTTACGAATGGGGGACCCAGCCCCAGCATTTT
TRBJ2-7 | . | . | TRBV30 | CAWKGEDNPYEQYF | TGTGCCTGGAAGGGGGAAGATAACCCCTACGAGCAGTACTTC
TRBJ1-4 | . | . | TRBV5-3 | CARGRTYQNEKLFF | TGTGCCAGAGGACGGACATACCAAAATGAAAAACTGTTTTTT
TRBJ1-1 | TRBD1 | . | TRBV7-2 | CASSFSGGNTEAFF | TGTGCCAGCAGCTTTTCAGGGGGAAACACTGAAGCTTTCTTT
TRBJ1-2 | . | . | TRBV30 | CAWMGPSGYTF | TGTGCCTGGATGGGGCCCAGCGGCTACACCTTC
TRBJ2-7 | . | . | TRBV7-2 | CASSPDRDTFQSQYF | TGTGCCAGCAGCCCAGACCGGGACACGTTTCAATCGCAGTACTTC
TRBJ2-7 | . | . | TRBV7-9 | CASSLDWGGWEQYF | TGTGCCAGCAGCTTAGATTGGGGCGGATGGGAGCAGTACTTC
TRBJ2-1 | . | once | TRBV2 | CASSTGQYNEQFF | TGTGCCAGCAGTACCGGACAGTACAATGAGCAGTTCTTC
TRBJ2-7 | . | . | TRBV7-6 | CASSLASGFYEQYF | TGTGCCAGCAGCTTAGCTAGCGGCTTCTACGAGCAGTACTTC
TRBJ1-1 | . | . | TRBV28 | CASRGVWGTEAFF | TGTGCCAGCAGGGGGGTGTGGGGCACTGAAGCTTTCTTT
TRBJ2-3 | . | . | TRBV5-1 | CASRPAGIPQNTQYF | TGCGCCAGCCGACCAGCAGGGATCCCACAGAATACGCAGTATTTT
TRBJ1-2 | . | . | TRBV2 | CASRISNGYTF | TGTGCCAGCAGGATTTCGAACGGCTACACCTTC
TRBJ2-2 | TRBD1 | . | TRBV4-2 | CASSQIGQGRTGELFF | TGTGCCAGCAGCCAAATCGGACAGGGACGGACCGGGGAGCTGTTTTTT
TRBJ1-2 | . | . | TRBV7-2 | CASSLSQLNYGYTF | TGTGCCAGCAGTCTGAGTCAGCTTAACTATGGCTACACCTTC
TRBJ2-3 | . | . | TRBV2 | CASSEAGGSTDTQYF | TGTGCCAGCAGTGAAGCTGGGGGAAGCACAGATACGCAGTATTTT
TRBJ2-7 | . | . | TRBV11-2 | CASRTAATYEQYF | TGTGCCAGCAGGACAGCCGCGACCTACGAGCAGTACTTC
TRBJ2-5 | . | . | TRBV10-3 | CAISEGSSAQYF | TGTGCCATCAGTGAAGGATCCTCAGCCCAGTACTTC
TRBJ2-7 | TRBD1 | . | TRBV7-8 | CASSIGQGVGEQYF | TGTGCCAGCAGCATTGGACAGGGGGTAGGTGAGCAGTACTTC
TRBJ2-3 | TRBD1 | . | TRBV5-4 | CASSLGQGAADTQYF | TGTGCCAGCAGCCTAGGACAGGGGGCCGCAGATACGCAGTATTTT
TRBJ2-7 | TRBD2 | . | TRBV28 | CASSLMAPGLAGEYEQYF | TGTGCCAGCAGTTTAATGGCTCCGGGACTAGCGGGAGAGTACGAGCAGTACTTC
TRBJ2-4 | . | . | TRBV2 | CASTDVAGAKNIQYF | TGTGCCAGCACCGACGTTGCGGGCGCCAAAAACATTCAGTACTTC
TRBJ2-7 | . | . | TRBV6-1 | CSISPSGYEQYF | TGTTCTATCAGTCCGTCAGGCTACGAGCAGTACTTC
TRBJ1-6 | . | . | TRBV28 | CASLGRGGSPLHF | TGTGCCAGCCTTGGGAGGGGAGGCTCACCCCTCCACTTT
TRBJ2-3 | TRBD2 | . | TRBV5-5 | CASSRITSGYTDTQYF | TGTGCCAGCAGCAGAATAACTAGCGGATACACAGATACGCAGTATTTT